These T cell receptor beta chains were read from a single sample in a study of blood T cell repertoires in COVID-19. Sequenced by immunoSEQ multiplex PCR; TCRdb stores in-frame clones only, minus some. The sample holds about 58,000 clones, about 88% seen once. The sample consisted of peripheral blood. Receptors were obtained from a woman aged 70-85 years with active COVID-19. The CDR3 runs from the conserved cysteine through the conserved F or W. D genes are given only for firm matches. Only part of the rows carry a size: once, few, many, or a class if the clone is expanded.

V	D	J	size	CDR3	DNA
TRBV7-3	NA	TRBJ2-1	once	CASSPFGAEGYNEQFF	TGTGCCAGCAGCCCCTTTGGAGCGGAGGGCTACAATGAGCAGTTCTTC
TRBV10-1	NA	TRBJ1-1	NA	CASSEGVNTEAFF	TGCGCCAGCAGTGAGGGAGTGAACACTGAAGCTTTCTTT
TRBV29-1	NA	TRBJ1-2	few	CSVEQDNYGYTF	TGCAGCGTTGAGCAGGATAACTATGGCTACACCTTC
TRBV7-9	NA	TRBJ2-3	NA	CASSLPLGLSSTDTQYF	TGTGCCAGCAGCTTACCTTTGGGACTTTCTAGCACAGATACGCAGTATTTT
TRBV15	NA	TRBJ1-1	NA	CATSSARRGYTEAFF	TGTGCCACCAGCAGCGCCCGGCGGGGATACACTGAAGCTTTCTTT
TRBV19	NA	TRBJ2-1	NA	CASSIGTGTARAEQFF	TGTGCCAGTAGTATAGGAACAGGGACCGCGAGGGCTGAGCAGTTCTTC
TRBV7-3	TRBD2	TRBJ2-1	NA	CASSLTSGSGNEQFF	TGTGCCAGCAGCTTAACTAGCGGGAGTGGTAATGAGCAGTTCTTC
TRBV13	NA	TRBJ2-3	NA	CASLSSTDTQYF	TGTGCCAGCCTTAGCAGCACAGATACGCAGTATTTT
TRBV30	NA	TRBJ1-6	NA	CAWRAGYNSPLHF	TGTGCCTGGAGGGCAGGATATAATTCACCCCTCCACTTT
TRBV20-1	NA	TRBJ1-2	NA	CRPGLGYGYTF	TGCAGGCCCGGACTCGGCTATGGCTACACCTTC
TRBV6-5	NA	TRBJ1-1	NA	CASRQGRNTEAFF	TGTGCCAGCAGACAGGGACGTAACACTGAAGCTTTCTTT
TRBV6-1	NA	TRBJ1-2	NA	CASSVRDTHLFAYGYTF	TGTGCCAGCAGTGTCCGGGACACCCACCTCTTTGCCTATGGCTACACCTTC
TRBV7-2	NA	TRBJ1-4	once	CASGSLINEKLFF	TGTGCCAGCGGGAGTTTGATTAATGAAAAACTGTTTTTT
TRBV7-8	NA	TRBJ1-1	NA	CASSLHRVPNTEAFF	TGTGCCAGCAGCCTGCACAGGGTTCCAAACACTGAAGCTTTCTTT
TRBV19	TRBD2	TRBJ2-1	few	CASSTPWAGGYNEQFF	TGTGCCAGTAGTACCCCCTGGGCGGGAGGCTACAATGAGCAGTTCTTC
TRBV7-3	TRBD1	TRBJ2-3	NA	CASSSGQGTDTQYF	TGTGCCAGCAGCTCTGGACAGGGCACAGATACGCAGTATTTT
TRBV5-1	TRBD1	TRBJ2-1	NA	CASSRAGTGAQNEQFF	TGCGCCAGCAGCAGAGCCGGGACAGGGGCTCAAAATGAGCAGTTCTTC
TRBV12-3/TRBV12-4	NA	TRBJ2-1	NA	CASSSDRNNEQFF	TGTGCCAGCAGTTCGGACAGAAACAATGAGCAGTTCTTC
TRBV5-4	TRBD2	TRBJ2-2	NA	CASSLSPGLARIGELFF	TGTGCCAGCAGCTTGAGTCCAGGACTAGCCAGGATCGGGGAGCTGTTTTTT
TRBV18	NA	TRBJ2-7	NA	CASSLGQDEQYF	TGTGCCAGCTCACTCGGACAAGACGAGCAGTACTTC
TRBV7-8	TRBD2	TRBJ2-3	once	CASSWGTSPDTQYF	TGTGCCAGCAGCTGGGGGACTAGCCCAGATACGCAGTATTTT
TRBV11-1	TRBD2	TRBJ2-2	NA	CASSSRLAGAGELFF	TGTGCCAGCAGCTCCCGACTAGCGGGAGCCGGGGAGCTGTTTTTT
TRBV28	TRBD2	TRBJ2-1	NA	CASSLPLTSGGHNEQFF	TGTGCCAGCAGTTTGCCCCTCACTAGCGGAGGGCACAATGAGCAGTTCTTC
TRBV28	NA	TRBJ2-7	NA	CASSLQGEQYF	TGTGCCAGCAGCCTGCAGGGGGAGCAGTACTTC
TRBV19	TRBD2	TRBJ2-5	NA	CASSIRTSGLKQETQYF	TGTGCCAGTAGTATCCGAACTAGCGGACTTAAACAAGAGACCCAGTACTTC
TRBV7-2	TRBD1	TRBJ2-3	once	CASSSRRTGQSGTDTQYF	TGTGCCAGCAGCTCTCGGAGGACAGGGCAGTCGGGCACAGATACGCAGTATTTT
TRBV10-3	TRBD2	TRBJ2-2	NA	CAISELASGGTGELFF	TGTGCCATCAGTGAGTTAGCTAGCGGGGGCACCGGGGAGCTGTTTTTT
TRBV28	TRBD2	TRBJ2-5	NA	CASSLASGSRETQYF	TGTGCCAGCAGTTTGGCTAGCGGGAGTCGGGAGACCCAGTACTTC
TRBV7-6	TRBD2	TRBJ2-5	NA	CASSDLAGGGETQYF	TGTGCCAGCAGTGATTTAGCGGGAGGGGGAGAGACCCAGTACTTC
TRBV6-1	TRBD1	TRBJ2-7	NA	CASSAPQGRGPYEQYF	TGTGCCAGCAGTGCCCCCCAAGGCAGGGGGCCCTACGAGCAGTACTTC
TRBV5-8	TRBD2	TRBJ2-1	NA	CASYAGGEQFF	TGTGCCAGTTACGCGGGAGGTGAGCAGTTCTTC
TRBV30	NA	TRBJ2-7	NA	CAWSVGTGSYEQYF	TGTGCCTGGAGTGTCGGTACGGGCTCCTACGAGCAGTACTTC
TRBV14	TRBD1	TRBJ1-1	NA	CASSRGQGGWANTEAFF	TGTGCCAGCAGCCGGGGACAGGGCGGTTGGGCGAACACTGAAGCTTTCTTT
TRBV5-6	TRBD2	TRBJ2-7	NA	CASTAGGEQYF	TGTGCCAGCACCGCGGGGGGCGAGCAGTACTTC
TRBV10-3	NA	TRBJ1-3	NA	CAISETGHGLYF	TGTGCCATCAGTGAGACGGGACATGGACTATATTTT
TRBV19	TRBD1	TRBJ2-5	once	CASSIGAGGQGETQYF	TGTGCCAGTAGTATAGGGGCAGGGGGCCAGGGGGAGACCCAGTACTTC
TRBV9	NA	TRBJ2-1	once	CASSVVGSSSSYNEQFF	TGTGCCAGCAGCGTAGTCGGCTCATCTAGCTCCTACAATGAGCAGTTCTTC
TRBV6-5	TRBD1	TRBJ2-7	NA	CASSAGTDYEQYF	TGTGCCAGCAGCGCTGGGACAGATTACGAGCAGTACTTC
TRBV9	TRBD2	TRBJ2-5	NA	CASSAQVAGGLETQYF	TGTGCCAGCAGCGCCCAGGTAGCGGGAGGGCTTGAGACCCAGTACTTC
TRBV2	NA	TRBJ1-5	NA	CASSKQGLNQPQHF	TGTGCCAGCAGTAAACAGGGTTTGAATCAGCCCCAGCATTTT
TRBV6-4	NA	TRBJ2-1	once	CASSERAITPYNEQFF	TGTGCCAGCAGTGAGCGGGCCATAACCCCCTACAATGAGCAGTTCTTC
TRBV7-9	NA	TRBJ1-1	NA	CASSPGILGTEAFF	TGTGCCAGCAGCCCGGGGATATTAGGGACTGAAGCTTTCTTT
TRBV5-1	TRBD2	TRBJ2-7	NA	CASSLVGGSYEQYF	TGCGCCAGCAGCTTGGTGGGGGGGTCCTACGAGCAGTACTTC
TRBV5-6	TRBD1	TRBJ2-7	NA	CASSFLSGQGNEQYF	TGTGCCAGCAGTTTTCTATCGGGACAGGGTAACGAGCAGTACTTC
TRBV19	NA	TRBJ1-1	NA	CASSIWAGANTEAFF	TGTGCCAGTAGTATTTGGGCAGGGGCTAACACTGAAGCTTTCTTT
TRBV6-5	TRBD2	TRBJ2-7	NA	CASSYYGLAAYEQYF	TGTGCCAGCAGTTACTACGGACTAGCGGCCTACGAGCAGTACTTC
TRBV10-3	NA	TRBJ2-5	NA	CAISEPDMKETQYF	TGTGCCATCAGTGAGCCCGACATGAAAGAGACCCAGTACTTC
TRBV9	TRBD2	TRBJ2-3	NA	CASSAEASGSGRDTQYF	TGTGCCAGCAGCGCCGAAGCTAGCGGGAGTGGTAGAGATACGCAGTATTTT